The rows below give T cell receptor beta chains drawn from one sample of a study of T cell clones after liver transplantation. TCRdb's copy holds only in-frame clones and misses some; the assay was immunoSEQ multiplex PCR. The sample lists over 100,000 clones; 82% were seen once. Sequences were derived from CD4+ T cells from blood, sampled before liver transplant. The receptors shown here come from a human donor who received a liver transplant. Each CDR3 is given without its conserved first and last residue. Some rows have no size entry. The others give once, few or many, or a class for an expanded clone.

clone size	V gene	CDR3 protein
NA	TRBV27	ASSLRVRTSRDTEAF
NA	TRBV19	ASSLQKGPSYEQY
NA	TRBV2	ASSSGVYEQY
NA	TRBV25-1	ASSELGRAGTEAF
NA	TRBV27	ASSRGEEQF
NA	TRBV5-8	ASSSHGQGGQETQY
NA	TRBV4-2	ASSPSQGTRTGSPLH
NA	TRBV5-1	ASSPGGDRTDTQY
NA	TRBV7-9	ASGARMADSPLH
NA	TRBV7-3	ASSPQGAIRAEAF
NA	TRBV5-6	ASSWGQANTGELF
NA	TRBV6-7	ASSQGGTGIHEQF
once	TRBV2	ASRSSTGGKNSPLH
few	TRBV2	ASKMNTEAF
NA	TRBV5-1	ASSFTTGPQETQY
NA	TRBV1	TSSHSRTDGANYGYT
NA	TRBV4-1	ASSQDLQGYGYT
NA	TRBV6-1	ASTESPSGRTEQF
NA	TRBV6-5	ASSYRVGNQPQH
NA	TRBV28	ASSLGDYPNEQF
NA	TRBV30	AWSVLRGNNEKLF
few	TRBV20-1	SASRGQPQH
NA	TRBV27	ASPGPGGTGGNYGYT
NA	TRBV16	ASSQWGLAGEQF
NA	TRBV5-1	ASSRGQPGGTEAF
NA	TRBV18	ASSQPGQVVGNTEAF